This T cell receptor beta chain was identified in a study of tumor and adjacent non-tumor tissue in lung cancer. About the research overall: Histology: about a dozen adenocarcinoma, a couple of squamous cell carcinoma, 1 small cell lung cancer.

Study conclusions and caveats: Normal lung showed higher cumulative top 100 clone frequency than tumor. Significantly higher TCR diversity was found in tumor than normal lung.

In regard to this clonotype: Antigen: not known. A much larger clone is a single base away; this may be a read error.

RNA was extracted from bulk tissue without any cell sorting. Chemotherapy-naive patients with new lung cancer underwent thoracic surgery in China, August–late 2014. TCRbeta libraries were built with three rounds of nested PCR, modified from ARM-PCR. TCRdb reprocessed the multiplex PCR reads via MiXCR and lists one record per CDR3 protein. Among about 110,000 distinct CDR3 sequences listed, roughly 74% were seen once. The TCR sequence derives from a woman aged 55-70 years with non-small cell lung cancer. The source material was lung tumor tissue.

CDR3 sequence reads: CASSSPTQETQYF. DNA for the CDR3: TGTGCCAGCTCATCACCGACTCAAGAGACCCAGTACTTC. The chain joins TRBV18 to TRBJ2-5; D is undetermined. Germline V gene sequence: CDR1 KGHSH, CDR2 LQKENI. This CDR3 is built from 13 residues.